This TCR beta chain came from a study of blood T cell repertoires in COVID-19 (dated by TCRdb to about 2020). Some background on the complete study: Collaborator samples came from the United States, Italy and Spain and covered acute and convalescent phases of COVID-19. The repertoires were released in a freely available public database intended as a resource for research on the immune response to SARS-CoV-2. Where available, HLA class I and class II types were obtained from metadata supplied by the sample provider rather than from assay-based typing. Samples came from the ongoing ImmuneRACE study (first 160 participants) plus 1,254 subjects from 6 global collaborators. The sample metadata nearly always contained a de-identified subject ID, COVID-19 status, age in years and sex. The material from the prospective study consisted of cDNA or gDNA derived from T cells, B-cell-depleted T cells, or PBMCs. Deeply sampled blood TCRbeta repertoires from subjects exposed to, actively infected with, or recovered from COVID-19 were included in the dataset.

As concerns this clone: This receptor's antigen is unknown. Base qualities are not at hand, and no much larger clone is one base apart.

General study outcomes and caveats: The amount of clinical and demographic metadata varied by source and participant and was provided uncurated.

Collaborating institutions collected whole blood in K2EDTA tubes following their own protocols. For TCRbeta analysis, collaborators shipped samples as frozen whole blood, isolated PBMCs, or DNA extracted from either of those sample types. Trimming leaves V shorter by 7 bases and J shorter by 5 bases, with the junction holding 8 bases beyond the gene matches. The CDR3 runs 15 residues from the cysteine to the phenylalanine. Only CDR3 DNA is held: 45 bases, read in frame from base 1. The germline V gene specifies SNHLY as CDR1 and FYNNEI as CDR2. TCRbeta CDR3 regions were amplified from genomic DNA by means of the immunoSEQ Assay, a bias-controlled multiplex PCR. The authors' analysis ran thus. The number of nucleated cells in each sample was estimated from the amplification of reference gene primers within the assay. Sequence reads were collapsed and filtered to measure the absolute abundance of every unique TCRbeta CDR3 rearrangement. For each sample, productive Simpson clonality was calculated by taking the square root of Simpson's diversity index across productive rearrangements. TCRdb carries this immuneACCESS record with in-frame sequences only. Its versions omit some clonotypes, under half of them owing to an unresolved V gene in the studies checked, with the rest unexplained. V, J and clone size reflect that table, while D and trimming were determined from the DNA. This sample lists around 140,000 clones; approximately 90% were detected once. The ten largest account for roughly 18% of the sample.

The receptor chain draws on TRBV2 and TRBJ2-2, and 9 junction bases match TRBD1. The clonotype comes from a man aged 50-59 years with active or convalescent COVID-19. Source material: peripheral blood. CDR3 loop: CASIQGATGTGELFF. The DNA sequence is TGTGCCAGCATACAGGGGGCGACGGGGACCGGGGAGCTGTTTTTT.